Listed below are T cell receptor beta chains from one sample, sequenced in a study of early T cells in non-severe SARS-CoV-2 infection. One entry per CDR3 protein, called by TCRdb with MiXCR from the 5' RACE reads. The data show approximately 38,000 distinct CDR3 sequences, over 4% seen once. Sequencing was carried out using whole blood. Every receptor here comes from an adult who was a healthcare worker with PCR-confirmed SARS-CoV-2 infection or an uninfected control (not recorded which). Each CDR3 is given with its conserved first and last residue. The order of the fields is V gene, D gene, clone size, J gene, CDR3 DNA, CDR3 protein. The D gene is left open where the match is weak. Where a row states a size, it is once, few, many or the class of an expanded clone; other rows omit it.

>TRBV12-3/TRBV12-4|NA|few|TRBJ1-5
TGTGCCAGCAGCCAAAGCCGACTGATACCCCAGCATTTT
CASSQSRLIPQHF
>TRBV5-5|NA|NA|TRBJ1-6
TGTGCCAGCAGGTGGGACAACAATTCACCCCTCCACTTT
CASRWDNNSPLHF
>TRBV6-5|NA|many|TRBJ1-4
TGTGCCAGCAGCCGAACCCGGGGACTTGAAAAACTGTTTTTT
CASSRTRGLEKLFF
>TRBV3-1|NA|medium-sized|TRBJ1-6
TGTGCCAGCAGCCACGCGAAAAATTCACCCCTCCACTTT
CASSHAKNSPLHF
>TRBV7-2|TRBD2|many|TRBJ2-5
TGTGCCAGCAGCTTATTCGCGGGGGTGGAGACCCAGTACTTC
CASSLFAGVETQYF
>TRBV4-1|NA|NA|TRBJ2-7
TGCGCCAGCAGCCAAGATGCGCCGTTGGCCGGCGAGCAGTACTTC
CASSQDAPLAGEQYF
>TRBV12-3/TRBV12-4|TRBD2|many|TRBJ2-2
TGTGCCAGCAGTTTCGGACTAGCGGGGCCGGCCGGGGAGCTGTTTTTT
CASSFGLAGPAGELFF
>TRBV28|NA|few|TRBJ2-7
TGTGCCAGCCGAACCGGGACGCCGTACGAGCAGTACTTC
CASRTGTPYEQYF
>TRBV7-9|NA|many|TRBJ1-1
TGTGCCAGCAGCTTAACAGATAACACTGAAGCTTTCTTT
CASSLTDNTEAFF
>TRBV29-1|NA|many|TRBJ1-5
TGCAGCGTGACACCCTCAGTCGGTCAGCCCCAGCATTTT
CSVTPSVGQPQHF
>TRBV12-3/TRBV12-4|NA|many|TRBJ1-6
TGTGCCAGCAGCCGCGGGACGGAGTATAATTCACCCCTCCACTTT
CASSRGTEYNSPLHF
>TRBV9|NA|few|TRBJ2-2
TGTGCCAGCAGCGTAGGTTCTAGAGCCGGGGAGCTGTTTTTT
CASSVGSRAGELFF
>TRBV6-6|TRBD1|many|TRBJ2-5
TGTGCCACTCTGAGCGGACAGGGGTCCGCAGAGACCCAGTACTTC
CATLSGQGSAETQYF
>TRBV10-3|TRBD2|many|TRBJ2-1
TGTGCCATCAGAGGGGTCCCTGTGCGGGGGGGCCGCAATGAGCAGTTCTTC
CAIRGVPVRGGRNEQFF
>TRBV2|TRBD1|many|TRBJ2-7
TGTGCCACCGGGACAGAGGCTTACGAGCAGTACTTC
CATGTEAYEQYF
>TRBV6-5|TRBD1|many|TRBJ2-5
TGTGCCAGCAGTACCGGGACAGGTCAAGAGACCCAGTACTTC
CASSTGTGQETQYF
>TRBV27|NA|many|TRBJ1-3
TGTGCCAGCAGTTCAGACGGGACACACTCTGGAAACACCATATATTTT
CASSSDGTHSGNTIYF
>TRBV19|NA|NA|TRBJ1-2
TGTGCCAGTAGCCTTGATGGGCAGATGGGTGGCTACACCTTC
CASSLDGQMGGYTF